This TCR beta chain was documented in a study of blood T cell repertoires in COVID-19. This CDR3 comprises 15 residues. With 4 bases clipped from V and 6 bases from J, the junction kept 12 bases outside the gene matches. Germline CDR1 SGDLS, CDR2 YYNGEE. Produced via immunoSEQ multiplex PCR; TCRdb's table is partial and in-frame only. This table has roughly 190,000 clones, 75% to 85% appearing once. The sample was peripheral blood. This TCR came from a man aged 55-75 years with acute or convalescent COVID-19. This rearrangement joins TRBV9 to TRBJ2-7; TRBD1 matches 8 bases. CDR3 loop: CASSPNLDRVSEQYF. CDR3 DNA: TGTGCCAGCAGCCCCAACCTGGACAGGGTGAGCGAGCAGTACTTC.